The sequence of this TCR beta chain was determined in a study of blood T cells in healthy people across ages. Study-wide findings and caveats: Total diversity from one million sequenced T cells was likely underestimated. Across the age range, TCR beta diversity per million T cells fell in a roughly linear way. Any conclusive comparison of naive versus antigen-experienced cells was prevented by using unsorted PBMCs. The unknown donor CMV status may have confounded expanded clonotype changes.

The germline gives CDR1 LGHDT, CDR2 YNNKEL (reference sequence). The CDR3 contains 14 residues. The V end lost 0 bases, the J end lost 0 bases, and 6 bases lay between the germline ends. The table lists this clonotype with many counts. The antigen is unknown. Combining a sample-barcoded 5' primer with a J-beta primer mix, a second PCR ran for 7 to 11 cycles. TCRdb reprocessed the 5' RACE reads via MiXCR and lists one record per CDR3 protein. The data contain 1.5 million to 2 million distinct CDR3 sequences, approximately 30% of them singletons. The sequenced sample was blood. The source of this sequence is a woman aged 25-40 years in good health. V is TRBV3-1 and J is TRBJ2-7; D is unresolved. The CDR3 here is CASSQEWSSYEQYF. For the CDR3, the DNA is TGTGCCAGCAGCCAAGAGTGGAGCTCCTACGAGCAGTACTTC.